The entry that follows covers one T cell receptor beta chain sequence. Data came from immunoSEQ multiplex PCR; TCRdb stores just in-frame clones and leaves some out. The table lists approximately 90,000 clones, 88% of them singletons. The V gene's germline CDR1 is SGHTA and CDR2 FQGNSA. The CDR3 is 16 amino acids. V lost 5 bases and J lost 0; bases outside the gene matches: 4. The entry originates in a study of control samples from healthy donors and cancer patients. The source is a woman in her 70s in good health. The chain links TRBV7-2 to TRBJ2-1; 10 bases align to TRBD2. The sample consisted of blood. CDR3 in DNA: TGTGCCAGCAGCAGGACTAGCGGAAGCTCCTACAATGAGCAGTTCTTC. Residues: CASSRTSGSSYNEQFF.